This T cell receptor (beta chain) derives from a study of regulatory T cells in long-lasting Graves disease. Regarding time point: newly diagnosed GD, antithyroid drugs for less than 3 months. Isolated PBMC RNA provided the starting material for the TCR library. To make TCR beta libraries, researchers used iRepertoire HTBI primers and Arm-PCR of CDR3 regions. TCRdb ran MiXCR on the multiplex PCR reads and lists one entry per CDR3 protein. The sample has about 220,000 distinct CDR3 sequences; approximately 19% are singletons. Separately, the same data were catalogued under a study of T cells in Graves' hyperthyroidism and ophthalmopathy.

Sequences were derived from peripheral blood mononuclear cells (PBMCs), sampled at new diagnosis, from a patient treated with antithyroid drugs. The sequence was collected from a woman aged 25-40 years with Graves disease.

The CDR3 spells CASTRGGGNQPQHF. CDR3 bases: TGTGCCAGTACCCGAGGGGGAGGCAATCAGCCCCAGCATTTT. The gene calls are TRBV19 and TRBJ1-5; possibly TRBD1 for D (6 bases). CDR3 length: 14 amino acids. Germline V gene lookup returns CDR1 LNHDA and CDR2 SQIVND (reference sequence). Trimming left V 7 bases short and J 2 bases short, with 12 bases between.